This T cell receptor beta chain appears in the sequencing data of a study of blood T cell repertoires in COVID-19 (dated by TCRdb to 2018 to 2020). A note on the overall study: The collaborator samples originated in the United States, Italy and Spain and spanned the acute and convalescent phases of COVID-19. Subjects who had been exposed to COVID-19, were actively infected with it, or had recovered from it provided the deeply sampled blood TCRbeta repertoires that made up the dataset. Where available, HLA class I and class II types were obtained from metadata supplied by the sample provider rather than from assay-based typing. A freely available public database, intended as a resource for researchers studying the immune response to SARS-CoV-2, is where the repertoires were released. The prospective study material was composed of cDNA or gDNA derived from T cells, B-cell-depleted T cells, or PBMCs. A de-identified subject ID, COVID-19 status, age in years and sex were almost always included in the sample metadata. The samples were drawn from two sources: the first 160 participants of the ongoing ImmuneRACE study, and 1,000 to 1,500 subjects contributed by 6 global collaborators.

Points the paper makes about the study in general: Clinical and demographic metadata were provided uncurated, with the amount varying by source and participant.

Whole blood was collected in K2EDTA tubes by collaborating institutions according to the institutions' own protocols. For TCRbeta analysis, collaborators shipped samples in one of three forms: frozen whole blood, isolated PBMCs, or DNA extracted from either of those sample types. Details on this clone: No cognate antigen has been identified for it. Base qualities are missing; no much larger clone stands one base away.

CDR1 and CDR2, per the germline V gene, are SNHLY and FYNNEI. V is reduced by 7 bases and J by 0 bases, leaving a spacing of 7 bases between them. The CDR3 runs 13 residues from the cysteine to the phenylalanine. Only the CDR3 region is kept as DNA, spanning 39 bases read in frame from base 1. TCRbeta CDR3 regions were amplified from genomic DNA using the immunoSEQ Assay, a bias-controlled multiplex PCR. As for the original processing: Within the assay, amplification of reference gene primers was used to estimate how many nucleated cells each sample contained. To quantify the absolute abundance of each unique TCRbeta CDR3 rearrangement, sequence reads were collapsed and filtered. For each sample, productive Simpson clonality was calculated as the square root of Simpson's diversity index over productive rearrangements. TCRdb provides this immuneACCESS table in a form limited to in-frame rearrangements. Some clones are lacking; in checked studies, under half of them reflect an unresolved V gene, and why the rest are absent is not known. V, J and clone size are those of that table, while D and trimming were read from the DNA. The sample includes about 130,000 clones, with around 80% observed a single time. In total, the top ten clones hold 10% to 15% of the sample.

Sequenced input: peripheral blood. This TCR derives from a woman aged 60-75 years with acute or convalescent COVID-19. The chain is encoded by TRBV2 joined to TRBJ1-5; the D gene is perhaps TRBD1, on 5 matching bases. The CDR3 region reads CASMDNSNQPQHF. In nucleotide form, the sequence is TGTGCCAGCATGGACAATAGCAATCAGCCCCAGCATTTT. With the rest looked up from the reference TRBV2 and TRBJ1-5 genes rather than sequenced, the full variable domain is EPEVTQTPSHQVTQMGQEVILRCVPISNHLYFYWYRQILGQKVEFLVSFYNNEISEKSEIFDDQFSVERPDGSNFTLKIRSTKLEDSAMYFCASMDNSNQPQHFGDGTRLSIL.